The 15 T cell receptor beta chains given below trace back to one sample, sequenced in a study of early T cells in non-severe SARS-CoV-2 infection. TCRdb redid the calling of the 5' RACE reads with MiXCR, one entry per CDR3 protein. The sample holds 30,000 or so distinct CDR3 sequences, around 7% seen once. Sequenced sample: whole blood. The receptors here all came from an adult who was a healthcare worker with PCR-confirmed SARS-CoV-2 infection or an uninfected control (not recorded which).

This clonotype was recorded many times. The chain joins TRBV9 to TRBJ2-7, with 7 bases identical to TRBD2. Germline values: CDR1 SGDLS, CDR2 YYNGEE. This CDR3 spans 13 amino acids. Trimming cost V 1 base and J 6 bases; bases outside gene matches: 4. Written as DNA, the CDR3 is TGTGCCAGCAGCGTAACTAGCGTTTCCGAGCAGTACTTC. This gives the protein CASSVTSVSEQYF.

This clonotype was seen only a few times. The chain recombines TRBV6-1 with TRBJ2-3, with 10 bases aligning to TRBD2. Per the germline V gene, CDR1 is MNHNS and CDR2 is SASEGT. After removal of 2 bases from V and 3 bases from J, the junction contained 2 bases not matched to a gene. This CDR3 has 15 amino acids. The CDR3 nucleotides read TGTGCCAGCAGTGAATCTAGCGGGAGTACAGATACGCAGTATTTT. Translation gives CASSESSGSTDTQYF.

This clonotype was counted many times. The rearrangement uses TRBV29-1 and TRBJ2-5; 7 nucleotides match TRBD2. Germline V gene sequence: CDR1 SQVTM, CDR2 ANQGSEA. V lost 6 bases, J lost 2 bases, and 3 bases stayed unmatched. This CDR3 has 12 residues. CDR3 protein: CSVKREQETQYF. The CDR3 DNA reads TGCAGCGTGAAGCGGGAACAAGAGACCCAGTACTTC. Complete variable domain (other parts from reference TRBV29-1 and TRBJ2-5): SAVISQKPSRDICQRGTSLTIQCQVDSQVTMMFWYRQQPGQSLTLIATANQGSEATYESGFVIDKFPISRPNLTFSTLTVSNMSPEDSSIYLCSVKREQETQYFGPGTRLLVL.

This clonotype was observed many times. V usage is TRBV18 and J usage is TRBJ2-7; 12 nucleotides line up with TRBD2. This CDR3 region has 15 residues. Germline-derived CDR1 and CDR2 are KGHSH and LQKENI. After removal of 6 bases from V and 5 bases from J, the junction contained 8 bases not matched to a gene. CDR3 protein: CASSPGLAGRNEQYF. In DNA, the CDR3 is TGTGCCAGCTCTCCAGGACTAGCGGGACGCAACGAGCAGTACTTC.

The chain couples TRBV7-3 to TRBJ2-6; D may be TRBD2 (6 bases). Germline CDR1 is SGHTA and CDR2 is FQGTGA. Trimming removed 5 bases from V and 0 bases from J, with 17 bases in between. The CDR3 loop spans 18 amino acids. The CDR3 is CASSQRPGEGSGANVLTF. The CDR3 coding sequence is TGTGCCAGCAGCCAAAGGCCGGGGGAAGGCTCTGGGGCCAACGTCCTGACTTTC.

The gene calls are TRBV20-1 and TRBJ2-1, with D hard to call. V lost 0 bases, J lost 8 bases, and 5 bases lay in between. The germline V gene has CDR1 DFQATT and CDR2 SNEGSKA (reference sequence). This CDR3 has 11 amino acids. The CDR3 loop reads CSAREEYEQFF. For the CDR3, the DNA is TGCAGTGCTAGAGAAGAGTATGAGCAGTTCTTC.

In this sample, this clonotype turned up many times. J is TRBJ1-5 and V is TRBV28; D unclear. Germline V gene lookup returns CDR1 MDHEN and CDR2 SYDVKM. V was shortened by 6 bases and J by 3 bases, with 6 bases between the two germline ends. The CDR3 loop spans 12 amino acids. The CDR3 sequence: CASSESNQPQHF. Written as DNA, the CDR3 is TGTGCCAGCAGCGAGTCCAATCAGCCCCAGCATTTT.

The chain couples TRBV11-2 to TRBJ2-3, with 10 bases that match TRBD2. The CDR3 spans 16 residues. Germline CDR1 SGHAT, CDR2 FQNNGV. Trimming removed 1 base from V and 2 bases from J; junction bases left unmatched: 3. Here the CDR3 reads CASSLVGTSVTDTQYF. The CDR3 DNA reads as TGTGCCAGCAGCTTAGTCGGGACTAGCGTCACAGATACGCAGTATTTT.

In this sample, this clonotype turned up a few times. The rearrangement uses TRBV6-6 and TRBJ2-6; D is uncertain. V gave up 10 bases and J gave up 0 bases, with 16 bases separating them. Germline values: CDR1 MNHNY, CDR2 SVGAGI (reference sequence). The CDR3 consists of 16 residues. CDR3 protein: CATHPPTPSGANVLTF. The CDR3 coding sequence is TGTGCCACTCACCCACCCACACCCTCTGGGGCCAACGTCCTGACTTTC.

This rearrangement joins TRBV20-1 to TRBJ2-3; D gene unclear. This CDR3 has 13 residues. From germline, CDR1 is DFQATT and CDR2 SNEGSKA (reference sequence). Trimming took 3 bases from V and 0 from J, leaving 7 bases between them. Here the CDR3 DNA reads TGCAGTGCTAGCCCCGGTAGCACAGATACGCAGTATTTT. This gives the protein CSASPGSTDTQYF.

This clonotype was seen repeatedly, ten times or more. The genes are TRBV6-1 and TRBJ1-1; 7 nucleotides match TRBD1. This CDR3 region has 17 residues. With V trimmed by 1 base and J by 1 base, 9 bases remained unmatched. Germline CDR1 MNHNS, CDR2 SASEGT. The DNA for the CDR3 is TGTGCCAGCAGTGAAGTGGTTGTCAGGGGGAGGAACACTGAAGCTTTCTTT. Protein product: CASSEVVVRGRNTEAFF.

In its sample, this clonotype was seen a few times. This chain links TRBV20-1 with TRBJ1-4; TRBD1 agrees at 8 bases. CDR3 length: 14 amino acids. V lost 3 bases, J lost 7 bases, and 7 bases stayed unmatched. Germline CDR1 and CDR2: DFQATT and SNEGSKA (reference sequence). CDR3 amino acids: CSASDRGPGEKLFF. DNA for the CDR3: TGCAGTGCTAGCGACAGGGGTCCCGGTGAAAAACTGTTTTTT.

In this sample, this clonotype turned up many times. The chain has TRBV19 and TRBJ2-7; a weak D match, TRBD2 (6 bases). With 3 bases removed from V and 3 bases from J, the gap between germline ends came to 12 bases. CDR1 is LNHDA, CDR2 SQIVND, per germline (reference sequence). CDR3 length equals 14 residues. The CDR3: CASSMGGRSYEQYF. The CDR3 DNA follows: TGTGCCAGTAGTATGGGGGGACGCAGCTACGAGCAGTACTTC.

The chain combines TRBV20-1 with TRBJ2-1; 10 bases align to TRBD2. Trimming at V came to 0 bases and at J to 2 bases, leaving 4 bases not matched to a gene. This CDR3 contains 16 residues. The germline V gene has CDR1 DFQATT and CDR2 SNEGSKA (reference sequence). The CDR3 nucleotides read TGCAGTGCTAGAGAGGAGGGACTAGCGCCCTACAATGAGCAGTTCTTC. It yields the protein CSAREEGLAPYNEQFF.

The genes are TRBV6-6 and TRBJ1-3; D is perhaps TRBD1 (5 bases). V lost 6 bases and J lost 0, with 12 bases in between. Germline values: CDR1 MNHNY, CDR2 SVGAGI (reference sequence). The CDR3 length is 15 residues. Here the CDR3 DNA reads TGTGCCAGCAGATCTTCGGGGGGCTCTGGAAACACCATATATTTT. This gives the protein CASRSSGGSGNTIYF.